The sequence of this TCR beta chain was determined in a study of T cell repertoires in cytomegalovirus infection. This clonotype was seen a handful of times. As yet, its antigen is unknown. TCRdb reanalysed the reads using MiXCR and keeps one entry per CDR3 protein. This sample has hundreds of thousands of distinct CDR3 sequences, with around 32% found just once. The CDR3 has 15 amino acids. Per the germline V gene, CDR1 is SGHTA and CDR2 is FQGNSA. V lost 4 bases and J lost 4; bases outside the gene matches: 9. The source was cultured PBMCs, collected from culture after CMV antigen stimulation. The chain couples TRBV7-2 to TRBJ2-7; 8 bases match TRBD2. The clonotype comes from a human donor in good health (CMV status not recorded). Some clones in this sample may be carry-over from other donors' samples. The CDR3 loop reads CASSSLAGGAYEQYF. CDR3 coding DNA: TGTGCCAGCAGCTCCCTGGCGGGAGGTGCGTACGAGCAGTACTTC.